Below, 20 T cell receptor beta chains from the same sample are listed, as sequenced in a study of shared clonotypes between healthy human individuals. The protocol was immunoSEQ multiplex PCR, while the TCRdb copy is restricted to in-frame clones and leaves out a portion. The sample includes about 2 million clones, about 95% seen only once; the top ten take about 1.1%. CD45RO negativity and positive selection for CCR7 defined naive CD8 cells, a population that excluded terminally differentiated effector memory CD45RA+ cells. Sequenced sample: naive CD8+ T cells sorted from blood. These receptor sequences come from a man younger than 30 in good health.

This chain links TRBV7-9 with TRBJ2-3; TRBD1 matches at 8 bases. The CDR3 covers 17 residues. J was trimmed by 0 bases and V by 3 bases; bases with no gene match: 8. Germline-derived CDR1 and CDR2 are SEHNR and FQNEAQ (reference sequence). This CDR3 reads CASSFPRTGTSTDTQYF. DNA for the CDR3: TGTGCCAGCAGCTTCCCCCGGACAGGGACAAGCACAGATACGCAGTATTTT.

As to this clone: Other DNA sequences from this sample encode an identical CDR3 as well. The rearrangement links TRBV9 to TRBJ2-7; 8 bases map to TRBD1. J was trimmed by 4 bases and V by 2 bases; bases with no gene match: 8. Germline V CDR1 and CDR2: SGDLS, YYNGEE. This CDR3 contains 15 residues. In DNA, the CDR3 is TGTGCCAGCAGCGTCACCCCAGGGGGCGCGTACGAGCAGTACTTC. This gives the protein CASSVTPGGAYEQYF.

The chain links TRBV10-3 to TRBJ2-2; 7 bases map to TRBD1. V shed 9 bases, J shed 5 bases, and the junction held 9 bases outside the gene matches. Per germline, CDR1 ENHRY and CDR2 SYGVKD. The CDR3 is 14 residues long. This CDR3 reads CAISDRDETGELFF. CDR3 sequence (DNA): TGTGCCATTTCCGACAGGGATGAGACCGGGGAGCTGTTTTTT.

This chain links TRBV9 with TRBJ2-1; 8 bases line up with TRBD2. The CDR3 loop spans 14 amino acids. CDR1 and CDR2 from the germline V gene are SGDLS and YYNGEE. V lost 3 bases to trimming and J lost 5 bases; unmatched junction nucleotides: 4. CDR3 residues: CASSAGGQNNEQFF. CDR3 in DNA: TGTGCCAGCAGCGCGGGGGGGCAGAACAATGAGCAGTTCTTC.

The chain is built from TRBV6-1 and TRBJ2-1, with 7 bases lining up with TRBD2. The CDR3 runs to 15 residues. Germline assignment: CDR1 MNHNS and CDR2 SASEGT. V gave up 8 bases and J gave up 4 bases; unmatched junction bases: 11. Here the CDR3 reads CASAQDGGGYNEQFF. CDR3 in DNA: TGTGCCAGCGCCCAAGATGGGGGGGGTTACAATGAGCAGTTCTTC.

The chain combines TRBV11-2 with TRBJ2-7, with 8 nucleotides matching TRBD2. V trimming: 5 bases; J trimming: 3 bases; junction bases outside the gene matches: 6. Per the germline V gene, CDR1 is SGHAT and CDR2 is FQNNGV. The CDR3 extends over 14 amino acids. DNA of the CDR3: TGTGCCAGCAGCCCACGGGGGGGGGTCTACGAGCAGTACTTC. This codes for CASSPRGGVYEQYF.

The sample holds one count of this clone. This CDR3 is CSVEDSGGWDYGYTF. The CDR3 DNA sequence: TGCAGCGTTGAAGATTCAGGGGGCTGGGACTATGGCTACACCTTC. This chain joins TRBV29-1 and TRBJ1-2; 8 bases line up with TRBD1. CDR1 SQVTM and CDR2 ANQGSEA come from the germline V gene. Trimming took 0 bases from V and 3 from J; bases not matched to a gene: 6. The CDR3 extends over 15 amino acids.

The V and J genes are TRBV5-1 and TRBJ2-1; D is perhaps TRBD1 or TRBD2 (5 bases each). This CDR3 spans 18 amino acids. V was cut by 4 bases and J by 1 base, with 21 bases left in between. Germline-derived CDR1 and CDR2 are SGHRS and YFSETQ. The CDR3 loop reads CASSPWGSGTQSYNEQFF. Here the CDR3 DNA reads TGCGCCAGCAGCCCCTGGGGTTCGGGGACGCAGTCCTACAATGAGCAGTTCTTC.

The genes are TRBV27 and TRBJ1-1, with 11 bases lining up with TRBD1. The CDR3 loop spans 14 amino acids. With 8 bases clipped from V and 8 bases from J, the junction kept 10 bases outside the gene matches. Germline CDR1 reads MNHEY; CDR2 reads SMNVEV (reference sequence). The CDR3 sequence: CASSWTGGNLEAFF. The CDR3 nucleotides are TGTGCCAGCTCGTGGACAGGGGGCAATTTAGAAGCTTTCTTT.

CDR3 protein: CASSLGAWGYEQYF. The DNA of the CDR3 is TGCGCCAGCAGCTTGGGCGCCTGGGGCTACGAGCAGTACTTC. The chain employs TRBV5-1 and TRBJ2-7; D ambiguous. V was cut by 0 bases and J by 3 bases, with 10 bases left in between. CDR1 and CDR2 (germline): SGHRS, YFSETQ. The CDR3 extends over 14 amino acids.

The chain recombines TRBV9 with TRBJ1-2; D may be TRBD1 (5 bases). The CDR3 is 14 amino acids. Germline CDR1 reads SGDLS; CDR2 reads YYNGEE. Trimming shortened V by 4 bases and J by 4 bases, and 14 bases separated the two germline ends. CDR3 sequence (DNA): TGTGCCAGCAGCCTTCCGCAGGGCCCCTATGGCTACACCTTC. Amino acids: CASSLPQGPYGYTF. Based on the CDR3 plus reference TRBV9 and TRBJ1-2, the full variable domain is DSGVTQTPKHLITATGQRVTLRCSPRSGDLSVYWYQQSLDQGLQFLIQYYNGEERAKGNILERFSAQQFPDLHSELNLSSLELGDSALYFCASSLPQGPYGYTFGSGTRLTVV.

The chain joins TRBV28 to TRBJ2-7, with TRBD1 as a possible D gene (5 bases). The germline V and J ends were trimmed by 1 base and 3 bases, with 10 bases remaining between them. Germline assignment: CDR1 MDHEN and CDR2 SYDVKM. This CDR3 region has 14 residues. CDR3 DNA sequence: TGTGCCAGCAGTTTATTGACAGCACTCTACGAGCAGTACTTC. Translated, it gives CASSLLTALYEQYF.

The chain recombines TRBV30 with TRBJ2-1; maybe TRBD2 (5 bases). V dropped 2 bases and J dropped 3 bases, with 11 bases sitting between them. The CDR3 runs 14 residues. Germline-derived CDR1 and CDR2 are GTSNPN and SVGIG (reference sequence). The CDR3 sequence is CAWSREMYYNEQFF. In nucleotides, the CDR3 is TGTGCCTGGAGTAGGGAGATGTACTACAATGAGCAGTTCTTC. Complete variable domain (other parts from reference TRBV30 and TRBJ2-1): SQTIHQWPATLVQPVGSPLSLECTVEGTSNPNLYWYRQAAGRGLQLLFYSVGIGQISSEVPQNLSASRPQDRQFILSSKKLLLSDSGFYLCAWSREMYYNEQFFGPGTRLTVL.

The V gene is TRBV6-4, the J gene TRBJ1-5; no firm D call. V shed 3 bases and J shed 3 bases, with 15 bases lying between them. The CDR3 length is 16 residues. Germline assignment: CDR1 MRHNA and CDR2 SNTAGT. CDR3 sequence (DNA): TGTGCCAGCAGTGAACCCGAGCCAGGTATCAATCAGCCCCAGCATTTT. Amino acids: CASSEPEPGINQPQHF.

The J gene is TRBJ2-2, the V gene TRBV27; 12 positions agree with TRBD2. This CDR3 is 16 amino acids long. The germline V gene encodes CDR1 MNHEY and CDR2 SMNVEV (reference sequence). Trimming took 4 bases from V and 4 from J; bases not matched to a gene: 4. In nucleotides, the CDR3 is TGTGCCAGCAGTTGGCTAGCGGGGGGGAGCACCGGGGAGCTGTTTTTT. Protein sequence: CASSWLAGGSTGELFF.

This clone was seen just once. The V and J genes are TRBV11-2 and TRBJ1-1, with 7 bases aligning to TRBD1. The trim removed 0 bases at V and 5 bases at J, leaving 6 bases unmatched. Looked up from germline, CDR1 is SGHAT and CDR2 is FQNNGV. The CDR3 spans 15 residues. Here the CDR3 reads CASSLDEGGWTEAFF. CDR3 DNA: TGTGCCAGCAGCTTAGACGAAGGGGGCTGGACTGAAGCTTTCTTT.

This chain joins TRBV4-3 and TRBJ2-7; 9 bases are shared with TRBD1. The CDR3 is made up of 16 amino acids. Germline values: CDR1 LGHNA, CDR2 YSLEER. V gave up 0 bases and J gave up 5 bases; unmatched junction bases: 8. The CDR3 region has the DNA TGCGCCAGCAGCCAAGATTCCGGGACAGGGAGCCACGAGCAGTACTTC. Its translation is CASSQDSGTGSHEQYF.

There are a few counts of this clone. The chain links TRBV5-6 to TRBJ1-2, with unresolved D. The CDR3 has 12 residues. Germline V gives CDR1 SGHDT, CDR2 YYEEEE. Trimming took 4 bases from V and 4 from J, leaving 8 bases between them. CDR3 sequence (DNA): TGTGCCAGCAGCCCAGGCTTCTATGGCTACACCTTC. This sequence encodes CASSPGFYGYTF.

V gene TRBV5-6 combines with J gene TRBJ2-2; perhaps D is TRBD1 or TRBD2 (6 bases each). The CDR3 has 15 residues. Trimming removed 3 bases from V and 6 bases from J, with 15 bases in between. Germline V gene data show CDR1 as SGHDT and CDR2 as YYEEEE. CDR3: CASSSDRWGAGELFF. The CDR3 DNA reads TGTGCCAGCAGCTCGGACAGATGGGGGGCCGGGGAGCTGTTTTTT. The whole variable domain, filled in from reference TRBV5-6 and TRBJ2-2, reads DAGVTQSPTHLIKTRGQQVTLRCSPKSGHDTVSWYQQALGQGPQFIFQYYEEEERQRGNFPDRFSGHQFPNYSSELNVNALLLGDSALYLCASSSDRWGAGELFFGEGSRLTVL.

The rearrangement links TRBV4-1 to TRBJ1-1; 9 nucleotides align to TRBD1. CDR1 is MGHRA and CDR2 is YSYEKL in the germline V gene. The CDR3 has 15 amino acids. The V gene end was trimmed by 0 bases and the J gene end by 5 bases; junction bases not matched to a gene: 4. The CDR3 loop reads CASSQDGTGRTEAFF. CDR3 nucleotide sequence: TGCGCCAGCAGCCAAGATGGGACAGGGAGGACTGAAGCTTTCTTT.